Listed below are T cell receptor beta chains from one sample, sequenced in a study of shared clonotypes between healthy human individuals. Assay used: immunoSEQ multiplex PCR; TCRdb lists only in-frame clones, some missing. The sample holds about 2.1 million clones, just over 90% seen once. The sample comprised naive CD8+ T cells from PBMCs. The receptors stem from a man in his late teens or twenties in good health. Some clones in this sample may be carry-over from other donors' samples. Each CDR3 is given with its conserved first and last residue. Each record gives: clone size, J gene, CDR3 length, D gene, V gene, CDR3 DNA, CDR3 protein. A D gene is named only where the DNA matches it firmly. Part of the rows lack a size; the others show once, few, many or a class for expanded clones.

>NA|TRBJ2-1|15|TRBD1|TRBV7-3
TGTGCCAGTACCGGACAGGAAAGCTCCTACAATGAGCAGTTCTTC
CASTGQESSYNEQFF
>NA|TRBJ2-6|18|NA|TRBV7-9
TGTGCCAGCAGCTGGGGAACAGGGAGAGCCTCTGGGGCCAACGTCCTGACTTTC
CASSWGTGRASGANVLTF
>NA|TRBJ1-4|13|NA|TRBV9
TGTGCCAGCAGCTTCGACAGGTCGGGAAAACTGTTTTTT
CASSFDRSGKLFF
>NA|TRBJ1-1|16|NA|TRBV9
TGTGCCAGCAGCCCGCTTGGAGGAGGGATGAACACTGAAGCTTTCTTT
CASSPLGGGMNTEAFF
>NA|TRBJ1-3|15|NA|TRBV6-1
TGTGCCTGCAAGGTCAGGGTGGTCGGAAAGTTCGCCATATATTTT
CACKVRVVGKFAIYF
>NA|TRBJ2-6|15|NA|TRBV9
TGTGCCAGCAGCCCCCGGGCGCTCGAGGCCAACGTCCTGACTTTC
CASSPRALEANVLTF
>NA|TRBJ2-5|16|NA|TRBV7-8
TGTGCCAGCAGCTTAGCGTTGGGAGGGGGCCGAGAGACCCAGTACTTC
CASSLALGGGRETQYF
>NA|TRBJ1-2|14|NA|TRBV7-8
TGTGCCAGCAGTTTCATGGGACAAGGATTGGGCTACACCTTC
CASSFMGQGLGYTF
>NA|TRBJ2-5|15|NA|TRBV11-2
TGTGCCAGCAGCTTGGACGGACTCCTGACGGAGGAGCAGTACTTC
CASSLDGLLTEEQYF
>NA|TRBJ1-1|14|NA|TRBV5-1
TGCGCCAGCAGCTTTCGGACCGGTAACACTGAAGCTTTCTTT
CASSFRTGNTEAFF
>NA|TRBJ1-4|15|NA|TRBV4-2
TGTGCCAGCAGCCACCGACAGGACCCTAATGAAAAACTGTTTTTT
CASSHRQDPNEKLFF
>NA|TRBJ1-2|11|NA|TRBV15
TGTGCCACCAGCGCCGGCTATGGCTACACCTTC
CATSAGYGYTF
>NA|TRBJ2-1|15|NA|TRBV28
TGTGCCAGCAGCGAGTGGATTAAGGCCTACAATGAGCAGTTCTTC
CASSEWIKAYNEQFF
>NA|TRBJ2-2|17|NA|TRBV13
TGTGCCAGCAGCCCCCTTGGTAATGGGGCGAACACCGGGGAGCTGTTTTTT
CASSPLGNGANTGELFF
>NA|TRBJ1-1|14|NA|TRBV27
TGTGCCAGCAGTTTATCAGGGGGGTACACTGAAGCTTTCTTT
CASSLSGGYTEAFF
>NA|TRBJ1-1|14|NA|TRBV9
TGTGCCAGCAGCGTAACAGGGTGGGAAGGTGAAGCTTTCTTT
CASSVTGWEGEAFF
>NA|TRBJ2-1|14|NA|TRBV14
TGTGCCAGCAGCCACGTAAGCTCCTACAATGAGCAGTTCTTC
CASSHVSSYNEQFF
>NA|TRBJ2-7|14|NA|TRBV27
TGTGCCAGCAGCACCCGGGTAGGGTCCTACGAGCAGTACTTC
CASSTRVGSYEQYF
>NA|TRBJ2-2|15|NA|TRBV6-6
TGTGCCAGCAGCCCCCGGGTGGGGTGGACCGGGGAGCTGTTTTTT
CASSPRVGWTGELFF
>NA|TRBJ1-4|14|NA|TRBV9
TGTGCCAGCAGCGCGCAGGGGACTAATGAAAAACTGTTTTTT
CASSAQGTNEKLFF
>NA|TRBJ2-1|17|TRBD2|TRBV29-1
TGCAGCGTTGAGGGGACTAGCGGGGGGAGCTCCTACAATGAGCAGTTCTTC
CSVEGTSGGSSYNEQFF
>NA|TRBJ1-1|13|NA|TRBV27
TGTGCCAGCAGTTTATTCAGGTACACTGAAGCTTTCTTT
CASSLFRYTEAFF
>NA|TRBJ2-1|15|TRBD2|TRBV6-5
TGTGCCAGCAGCCAACTAGCGGGAGGATGGAATGAGCAGTTCTTC
CASSQLAGGWNEQFF
>few|TRBJ1-2|14|NA|TRBV27
TGTGCCAGCTTAACACGCAGGGGTAGGTATGGCTACACCTTC
CASLTRRGRYGYTF
>NA|TRBJ2-2|14|NA|TRBV27
TGTGCCAGTAAAACCGGGGCCACTTTGGGGGAGCTGTTTTTT
CASKTGATLGELFF
>NA|TRBJ1-2|14|TRBD1|TRBV11-2
TGTGCCAGCAGCGCCCGGACAGGGGACTATGGCTACACCTTC
CASSARTGDYGYTF
>NA|TRBJ1-2|15|TRBD1|TRBV6-5
TGTGCCAGCAGTTACTCGGAACAGGGGAACTATGGCTACACCTTC
CASSYSEQGNYGYTF
>NA|TRBJ2-7|13|NA|TRBV28
TGTGCCAGCAGCCTAAGGCAGGGGGGCGAGCAGTACTTC
CASSLRQGGEQYF
>NA|TRBJ2-7|13|NA|TRBV28
TGTGCCAGCAGTGGAACTCACAGCCACGAGCAGTACTTC
CASSGTHSHEQYF
>once|TRBJ1-2|13|TRBD1|TRBV28
TGTGCCAGCAGTTTTGACAGGGTCTATGGCTACACCTTC
CASSFDRVYGYTF
>NA|TRBJ2-7|13|NA|TRBV28
TGTGCCAGCAGCCTGATCTCTCGCCGCGAGCAGTACTTC
CASSLISRREQYF
>NA|TRBJ2-7|13|NA|TRBV9
TGTGCCAGCAGCGTAGGTGGGGACTACGAGCAGTACTTC
CASSVGGDYEQYF
>NA|TRBJ2-7|14|TRBD2|TRBV29-1
TGCAGCGTTGTGTCTGGCGGGAGGGCCTACGAGCAGTACTTC
CSVVSGGRAYEQYF
>once|TRBJ2-7|14|NA|TRBV5-5
TGTGCCAGCAGCCTGAAACCGTCCCCCCTCGAGCAGTACTTC
CASSLKPSPLEQYF
>NA|TRBJ2-2|18|TRBD2|TRBV9
TGTGCCAGCAGCGTACTGGGGTTGAGGAGCGGGAGGACCGGGGAGCTGTTTTTT
CASSVLGLRSGRTGELFF
>NA|TRBJ2-7|17|NA|TRBV11-2
TGTGCCAGCACCCACCCGGGGGACCCAGCCGACTCCTACGAGCAGTACTTC
CASTHPGDPADSYEQYF
>NA|TRBJ2-7|12|TRBD1|TRBV19
TGTGCCAGTAGCGGACAGGTCTACGAGCAGTACTTC
CASSGQVYEQYF
>NA|TRBJ2-7|17|NA|TRBV28
TGTGCCAGCAGTCAAAGAGGGCCCGGGCCATCCTCCTACGAGCAGTACTTC
CASSQRGPGPSSYEQYF